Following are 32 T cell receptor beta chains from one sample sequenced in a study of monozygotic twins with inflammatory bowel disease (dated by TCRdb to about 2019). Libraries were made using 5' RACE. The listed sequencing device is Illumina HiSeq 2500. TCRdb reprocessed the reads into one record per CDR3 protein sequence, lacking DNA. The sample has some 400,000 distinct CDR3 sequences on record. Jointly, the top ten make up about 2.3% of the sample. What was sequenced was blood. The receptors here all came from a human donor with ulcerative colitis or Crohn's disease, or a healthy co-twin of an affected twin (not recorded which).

CDR3 in amino acids: CASSPPTTEAFF. This chain connects TRBV6-6 to TRBJ1-1. Germline V gives CDR1 MNHNY, CDR2 SVGAGI (reference sequence). The CDR3 totals 12 residues.

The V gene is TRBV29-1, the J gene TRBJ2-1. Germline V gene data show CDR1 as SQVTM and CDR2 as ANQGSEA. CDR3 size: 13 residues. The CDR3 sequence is CSVGPYFYNEQFF.

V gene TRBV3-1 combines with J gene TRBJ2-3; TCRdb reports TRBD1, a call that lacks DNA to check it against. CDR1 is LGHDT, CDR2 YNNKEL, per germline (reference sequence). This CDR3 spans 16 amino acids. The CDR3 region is CASSHGGLGGTDTQYF.

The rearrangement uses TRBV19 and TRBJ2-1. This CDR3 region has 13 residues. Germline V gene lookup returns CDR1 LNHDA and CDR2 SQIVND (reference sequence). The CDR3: CASSIVANNEQFF.

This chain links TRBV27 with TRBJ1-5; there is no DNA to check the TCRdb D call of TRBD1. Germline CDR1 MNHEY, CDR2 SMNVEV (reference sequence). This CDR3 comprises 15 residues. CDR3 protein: CASSLLGQPDQPQHF.

The CDR3 spells CASTIKGNTEAFF. The V gene is TRBV5-5, the J gene TRBJ1-1. Looked up from germline, CDR1 is SGHKS and CDR2 is YYEKEE (reference sequence). This CDR3 has 13 amino acids.

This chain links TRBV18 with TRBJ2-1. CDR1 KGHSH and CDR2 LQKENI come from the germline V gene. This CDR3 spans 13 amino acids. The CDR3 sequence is CASSPRERNEQFF.

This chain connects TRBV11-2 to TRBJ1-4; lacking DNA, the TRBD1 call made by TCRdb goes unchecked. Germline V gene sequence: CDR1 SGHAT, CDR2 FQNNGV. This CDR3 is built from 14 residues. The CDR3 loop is CASSAQAGNEKLFF.

The CDR3 sequence is CSAPATSGKYNEQFF. The chain joins TRBV20-1 to TRBJ2-1; lacking DNA, the TRBD2 call made by TCRdb goes unchecked. The CDR3 runs to 15 residues. Germline values: CDR1 DFQATT, CDR2 SNEGSKA (reference sequence).

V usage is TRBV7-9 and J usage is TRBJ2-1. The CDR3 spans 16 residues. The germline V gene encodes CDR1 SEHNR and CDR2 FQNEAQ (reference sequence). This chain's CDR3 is CASSLAGRPSYNEQFF.

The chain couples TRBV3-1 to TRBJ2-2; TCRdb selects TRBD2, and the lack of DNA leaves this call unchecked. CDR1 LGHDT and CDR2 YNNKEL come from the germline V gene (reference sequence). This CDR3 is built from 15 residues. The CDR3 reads CASSPRGGLTGELFF.

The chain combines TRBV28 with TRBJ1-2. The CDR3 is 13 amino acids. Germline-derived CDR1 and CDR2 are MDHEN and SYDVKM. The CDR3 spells CASSPPGRYGYTF.

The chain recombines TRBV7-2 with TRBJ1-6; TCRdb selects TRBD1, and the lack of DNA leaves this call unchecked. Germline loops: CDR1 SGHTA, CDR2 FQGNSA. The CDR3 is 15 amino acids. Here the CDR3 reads CASSTLGGGNSPLHF. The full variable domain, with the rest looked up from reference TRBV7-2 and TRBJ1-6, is GAGVSQSPSNKVTEKGKDVELRCDPISGHTALYWYRQSLGQGLEFLIYFQGNSAPDKSGLPSDRFSAERTGGSVSTLTIQRTQQEDSAVYLCASSTLGGGNSPLHFGNGTRLTVT.

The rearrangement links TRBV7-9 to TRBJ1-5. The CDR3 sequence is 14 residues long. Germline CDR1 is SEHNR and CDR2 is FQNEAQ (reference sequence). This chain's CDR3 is CASSLESTDQPQHF.

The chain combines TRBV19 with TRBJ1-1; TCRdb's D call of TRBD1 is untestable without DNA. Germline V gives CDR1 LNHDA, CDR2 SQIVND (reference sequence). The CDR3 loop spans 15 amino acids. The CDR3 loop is CASSIRGQGNTEAFF.

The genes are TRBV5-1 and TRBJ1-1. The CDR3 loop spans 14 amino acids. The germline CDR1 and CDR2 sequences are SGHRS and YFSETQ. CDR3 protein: CASSSSTGNTEAFF.

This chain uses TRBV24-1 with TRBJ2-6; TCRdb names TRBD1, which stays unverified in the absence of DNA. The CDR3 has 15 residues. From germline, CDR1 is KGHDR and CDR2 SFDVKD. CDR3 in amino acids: CATKGQPSGANVLTF.

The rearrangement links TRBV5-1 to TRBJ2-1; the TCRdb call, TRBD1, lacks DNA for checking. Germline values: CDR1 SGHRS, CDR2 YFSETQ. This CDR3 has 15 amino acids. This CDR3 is CASSLLGGDYNEQFF.

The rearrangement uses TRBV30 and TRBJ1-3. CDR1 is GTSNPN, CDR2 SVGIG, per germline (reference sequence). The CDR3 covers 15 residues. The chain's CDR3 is CAWALWSNSGNTIYF.

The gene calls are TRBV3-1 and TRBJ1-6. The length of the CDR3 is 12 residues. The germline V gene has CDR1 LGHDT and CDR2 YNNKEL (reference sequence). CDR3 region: CASGVLGSPLHF.

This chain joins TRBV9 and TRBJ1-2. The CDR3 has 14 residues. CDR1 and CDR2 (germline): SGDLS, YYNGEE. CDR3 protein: CASSVDPGGLGYTF.

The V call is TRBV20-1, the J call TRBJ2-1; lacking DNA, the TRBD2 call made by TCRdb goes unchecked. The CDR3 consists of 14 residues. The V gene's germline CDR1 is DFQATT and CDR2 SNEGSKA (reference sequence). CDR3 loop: CSAGRDSAYNEQFF.

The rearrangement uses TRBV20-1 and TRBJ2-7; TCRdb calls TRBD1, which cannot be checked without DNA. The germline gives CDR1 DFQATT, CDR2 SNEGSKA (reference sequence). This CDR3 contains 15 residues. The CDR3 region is CSAQDGTGKSDEQYF.

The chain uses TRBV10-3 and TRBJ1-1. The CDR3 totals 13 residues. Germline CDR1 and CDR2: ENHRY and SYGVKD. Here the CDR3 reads CAISEGGITEAFF.

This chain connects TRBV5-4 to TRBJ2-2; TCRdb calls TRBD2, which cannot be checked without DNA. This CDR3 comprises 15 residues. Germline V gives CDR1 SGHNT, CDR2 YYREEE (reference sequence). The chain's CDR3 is CASSGLAGGAGELFF.

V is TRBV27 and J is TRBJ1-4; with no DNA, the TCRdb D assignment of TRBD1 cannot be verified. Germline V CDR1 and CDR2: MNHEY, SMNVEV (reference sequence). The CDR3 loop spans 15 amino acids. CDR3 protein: CASSLRWGPNEKLFF. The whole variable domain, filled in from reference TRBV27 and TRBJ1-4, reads EAQVTQNPRYLITVTGKKLTVTCSQNMNHEYMSWYRQDPGLGLRQIYYSMNVEVTDKGDVPEGYKVSRKEKRNFPLILESPSPNQTSLYFCASSLRWGPNEKLFFGSGTQLSVL.

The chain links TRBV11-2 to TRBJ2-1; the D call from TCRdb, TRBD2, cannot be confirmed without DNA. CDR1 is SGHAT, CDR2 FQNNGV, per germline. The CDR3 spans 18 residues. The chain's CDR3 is CASSSRPVLLGSYNEQFF.

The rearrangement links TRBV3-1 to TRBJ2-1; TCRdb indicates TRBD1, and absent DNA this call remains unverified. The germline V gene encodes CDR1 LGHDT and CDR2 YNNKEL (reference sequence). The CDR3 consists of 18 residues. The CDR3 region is CASSQDLLGVLLNNEQFF.

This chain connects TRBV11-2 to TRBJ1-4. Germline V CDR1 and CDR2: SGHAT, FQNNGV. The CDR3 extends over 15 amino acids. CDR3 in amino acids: CASSPTWGGNEKLFF.

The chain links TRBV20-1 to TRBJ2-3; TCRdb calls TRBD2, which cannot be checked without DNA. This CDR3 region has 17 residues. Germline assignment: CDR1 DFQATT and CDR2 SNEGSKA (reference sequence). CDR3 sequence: CSATGLAGGGSTDTQYF.

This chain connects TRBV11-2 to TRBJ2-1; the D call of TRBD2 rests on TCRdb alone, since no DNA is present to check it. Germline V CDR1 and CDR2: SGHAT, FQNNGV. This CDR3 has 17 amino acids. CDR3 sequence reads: CASSLGPSGVTYNEQFF. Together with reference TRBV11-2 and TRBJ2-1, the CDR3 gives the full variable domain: EAGVAQSPRYKIIEKRQSVAFWCNPISGHATLYWYQQILGQGPKLLIQFQNNGVVDDSQLPKDRFSAERLKGVDSTLKIQPAKLEDSAVYLCASSLGPSGVTYNEQFFGPGTRLTVL.

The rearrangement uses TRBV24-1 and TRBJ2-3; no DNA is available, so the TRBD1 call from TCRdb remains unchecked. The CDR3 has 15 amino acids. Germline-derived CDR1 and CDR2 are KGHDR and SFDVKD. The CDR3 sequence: CATSPAGTGTDTQYF.